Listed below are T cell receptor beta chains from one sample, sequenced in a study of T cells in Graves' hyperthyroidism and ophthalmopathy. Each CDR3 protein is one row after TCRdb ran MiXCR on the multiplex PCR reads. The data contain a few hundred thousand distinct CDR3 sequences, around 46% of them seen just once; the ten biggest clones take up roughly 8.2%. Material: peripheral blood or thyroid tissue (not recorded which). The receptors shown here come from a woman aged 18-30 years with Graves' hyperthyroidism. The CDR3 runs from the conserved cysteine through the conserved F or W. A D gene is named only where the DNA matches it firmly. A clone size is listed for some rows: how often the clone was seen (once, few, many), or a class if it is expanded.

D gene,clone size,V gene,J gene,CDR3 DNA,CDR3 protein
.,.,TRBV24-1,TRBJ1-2,TGTGCCTCCCGGATACACCTTGCTAACTATGGCTACACCTTC,CASRIHLANYGYTF
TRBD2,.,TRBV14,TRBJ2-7,TGCGCCAGCAGCCGTCTCGGGGGAGGGCTCTCCTACGAGCAGTACTTC,CASSRLGGGLSYEQYF
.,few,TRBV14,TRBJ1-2,TGTGCCAGCAGCCAGACAGCCAACTATGGCTACACCTTC,CASSQTANYGYTF
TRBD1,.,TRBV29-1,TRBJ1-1,TGCAGCTTGGAACAGGGGATGAACACTGAAGCTTTCTTT,CSLEQGMNTEAFF
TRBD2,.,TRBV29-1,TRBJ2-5,TGCAGCGTTGTTGGTAGCGGGACCGAGACCCAGTACTTC,CSVVGSGTETQYF
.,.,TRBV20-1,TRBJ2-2,TGCAGTGTAGGAAGGGGCGGGGAGCTGTTTTTT,CSVGRGGELFF
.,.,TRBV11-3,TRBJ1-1,TGTGCCAGCAGCCCGGGGGGACCGAACACTGAAGCTTTCTTT,CASSPGGPNTEAFF
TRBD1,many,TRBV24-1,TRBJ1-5,TGTGCCACCAGTGAGGGGACAGGGGGACCCCAGCATTTT,CATSEGTGGPQHF
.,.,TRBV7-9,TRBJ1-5,TGTGCCAGCAGCTTCCACCGAATGGGCTCCAATCAGCCCCAGCATTTT,CASSFHRMGSNQPQHF
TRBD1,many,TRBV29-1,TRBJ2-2,TGCAGCGTAGGCCGCAGGGGGCTGAGGACCGGGGAGCTGTTTTTT,CSVGRRGLRTGELFF
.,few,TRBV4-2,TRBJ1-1,TGTGCCAGCAGCTCTCGGGACCGGATTTTT,CASSSRDRIF
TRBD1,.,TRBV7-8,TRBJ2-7,TGTGCCAGCAGCGTCGGGGTGTCAGGGGGCTACAGCTACGAGCAGTACTTC,CASSVGVSGGYSYEQYF
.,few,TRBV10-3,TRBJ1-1,TGTGCCAGCAGTGACCCGGGACACCCAAACACTGAAGCTTTCTTT,CASSDPGHPNTEAFF
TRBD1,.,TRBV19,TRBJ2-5,TGTGCCAGTAGTACCCGACAGGGGTTGTATCAAGAGACCCAGTACTTC,CASSTRQGLYQETQYF
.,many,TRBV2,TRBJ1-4,TGTGCCAGCAGCGCAACTAATGAAAAACTGTTTTTT,CASSATNEKLFF
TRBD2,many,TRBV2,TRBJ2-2,TGTGCCAGCAGTACGGGACTAGCGGACACCGGGGAGCTGTTTTTT,CASSTGLADTGELFF
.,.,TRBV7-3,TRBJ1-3,TGTGCCAGCGGCCAGCGGGCTGCAGCTAGCGCCTCTGGAAACACCATATATTTT,CASGQRAAASASGNTIYF
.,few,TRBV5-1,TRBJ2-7,TGCGCCAGCAGCTGGGGCCAGGGAAGCCACGAGCAGTACTTC,CASSWGQGSHEQYF
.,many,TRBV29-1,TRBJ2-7,TGCAGCGTTGTGTTGCCGGATCCCTACGAGCAGTACTTC,CSVVLPDPYEQYF
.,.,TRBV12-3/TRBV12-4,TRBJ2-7,TGTGCCAGCAGTTGGATAGGGTCCTACGAGCAGTACTTC,CASSWIGSYEQYF
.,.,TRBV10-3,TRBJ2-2,TGTGCCAGCAGGTTCGGGGCGGGCAGGGACACCGGGGAGCTGTTTTTT,CASRFGAGRDTGELFF
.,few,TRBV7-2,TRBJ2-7,TGTGCCAGCAGCCAAGATTATGTCGGGACCTCCTACGAGCAGTACTTC,CASSQDYVGTSYEQYF
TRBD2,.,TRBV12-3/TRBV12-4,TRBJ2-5,TGTGCCAGCAGTTTAACATTTCGGACTAGCGGACCCCAGTACTTC,CASSLTFRTSGPQYF
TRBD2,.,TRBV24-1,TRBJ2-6,TGTGCCACCAGTGACTCTAGCGGTAGCTCTGGGGCCAACGTCCTGACTTTC,CATSDSSGSSGANVLTF
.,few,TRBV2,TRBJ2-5,TGTGCCAGCACCACTCCGGGCCCCGAGACCCAGTACTTC,CASTTPGPETQYF
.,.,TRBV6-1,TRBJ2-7,TGTGCCAGCAACCTGACGGGGCCGCGGAACGAGCAGTACTTC,CASNLTGPRNEQYF
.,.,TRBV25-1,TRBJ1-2,TGTGCCAGCAGTTTATCCCCCGACAGATTTGGCTACACCTTC,CASSLSPDRFGYTF
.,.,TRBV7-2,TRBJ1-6,TGTGCCAGCAGCCAAGATGCGGGATCTCTAGGTTCACCCCTCCACTTT,CASSQDAGSLGSPLHF
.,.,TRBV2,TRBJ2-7,TGTGCCAGCATTCAACAGGGAACCTACGAGCAGTACTTC,CASIQQGTYEQYF
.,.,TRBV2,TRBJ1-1,TGTGCCAGCAGTGAAGCCGGTGGGGGAGGCACTGAAGCTTTCTTT,CASSEAGGGGTEAFF
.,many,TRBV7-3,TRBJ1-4,TGTGCCAGCAGCTTCTATGAAAAACTGTTTTTT,CASSFYEKLFF
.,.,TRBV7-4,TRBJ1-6,TGTGCCAGCAGCTTATACAGGCACTCTAATTCACCCCTCCACTTT,CASSLYRHSNSPLHF
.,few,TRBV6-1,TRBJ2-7,TGTGCCAGCAGACAACCAATTATCGGCTACGAGCAGTACTTC,CASRQPIIGYEQYF
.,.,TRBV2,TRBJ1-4,TGTTCACCATTGCCTGCGGGTTGGGAAAAACTGTTTTTT,CSPLPAGWEKLFF
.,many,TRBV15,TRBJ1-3,TGTGCCACCAGCAGCCACAGGGCCCCTGGAAACACCATATATTTT,CATSSHRAPGNTIYF
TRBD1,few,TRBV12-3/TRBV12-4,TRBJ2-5,TGTGCCAGCAGTTCCCGTAGACAGGGGAAGACCCAGTACTTC,CASSSRRQGKTQYF
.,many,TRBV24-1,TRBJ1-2,TGTGCCACCAGTGATTTGCTGCGCAGCTATGGCTACACCTTC,CATSDLLRSYGYTF
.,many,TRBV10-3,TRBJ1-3,TGTGCCATCAGTAACGACTGGGCCTCTGGAAACACCATATATTTT,CAISNDWASGNTIYF
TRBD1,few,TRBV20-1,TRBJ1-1,TGCAGTGCCACCGGGACAGGGGGCTCTAGGACTGAAGCTTTCTTT,CSATGTGGSRTEAFF
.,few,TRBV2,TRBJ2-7,TGTGCCAGCAGTGAAGCGGACTACGAGCAGTACTTC,CASSEADYEQYF
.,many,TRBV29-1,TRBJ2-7,TGCAGCGTCATAAGACAGGACAACTACGAGCAGTACTTC,CSVIRQDNYEQYF
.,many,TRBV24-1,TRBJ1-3,TGTGCCACCAGTGGGGGGACGGAAATCTCTGGAAACACCATATATTTT,CATSGGTEISGNTIYF
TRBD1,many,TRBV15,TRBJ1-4,TGTGCCACCAGCAGAGACAGGGGGCGGGAAAAACTGTTTTTT,CATSRDRGREKLFF
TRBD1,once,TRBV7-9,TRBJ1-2,TGTGCCAGCAGGGGGGACAGGGGACTAGGTGGCTACACCTTC,CASRGDRGLGGYTF
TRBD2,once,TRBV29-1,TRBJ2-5,TGCAGCGTCGGGACTAGCGAGTACCGAGAGACCCAGTACTTC,CSVGTSEYRETQYF
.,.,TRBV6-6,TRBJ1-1,TGTGCCAGCAGTTTATCGAATGTGGACGGTGAAGCTTTCTTT,CASSLSNVDGEAFF
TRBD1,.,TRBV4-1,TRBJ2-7,TGCGCCAGCAGCGTAACCGGACAGGGCACCTACGAGCAGTACTTC,CASSVTGQGTYEQYF
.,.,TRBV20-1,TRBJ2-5,TGCAGTGCTAGGAGTTCGAGCGGTCAAGAGACCCAGTACTTC,CSARSSSGQETQYF
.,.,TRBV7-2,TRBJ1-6,TGTGCCAGCAGATCTCCCGGGAGGAACTCACCCCTCCACTTT,CASRSPGRNSPLHF
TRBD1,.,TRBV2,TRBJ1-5,TGTGCCAGCAGTGGATGGGGAGGGGGCGGGCAGCCCCAGCATTTT,CASSGWGGGGQPQHF
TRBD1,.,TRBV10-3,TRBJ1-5,TGTGCCATCAGTGGGGACAGGGGTAGCCAGCCCCAGCATTTT,CAISGDRGSQPQHF